Presented here are 2 T cell receptor beta chains from one specimen sequenced in a study of cytomegalovirus exposure and HLA in healthy donors. PCR involved 60 Vbeta and 13 Jbeta primers. Sequenced by immunoSEQ multiplex PCR; TCRdb stores in-frame clones only, minus some. In the table there are over 100,000 clones, roughly 80% of which are singletons. The specimen was PBMCs. The receptors stem from a male donor in good health and CMV-seropositive.

The V and J genes are TRBV5-1 and TRBJ2-7; 14 bases match TRBD2. The ends lost 4 bases at V and 5 bases at J; junction bases unmatched: 8. Per the germline V gene, CDR1 is SGHRS and CDR2 is YFSETQ. There are 16 residues in the CDR3. This CDR3 is CASSPGTSGSAHEQYF. The CDR3 DNA reads as TGCGCCAGCAGCCCTGGGACTAGCGGGAGCGCGCACGAGCAGTACTTC.

This chain connects TRBV15 to TRBJ2-3; D is unclear. Trimming cost V 0 bases and J 13 bases, with 14 bases left between them. Per the germline V gene, CDR1 is LNHNV and CDR2 is YYDKDF (reference sequence). This CDR3 is 13 amino acids long. The CDR3 region has the DNA TGTGCCACCAGCAGAGATGTTGCAGGAATTAAGTATTTT. This codes for CATSRDVAGIKYF. Filled out from reference TRBV15 and TRBJ2-3, the complete variable domain reads DAMVIQNPRYQVTQFGKPVTLSCSQTLNHNVMYWYQQKSSQAPKLLFHYYDKDFNNEADTPDNFQSRRPNTSFCFLDIRSPGLGDTAMYLCATSRDVAGIKYFGPGTRLTVL.